This TCR beta chain came from a study of blood T cell repertoires in COVID-19. Overall study: Both acute and convalescent COVID-19 samples were obtained from the United States, Italy and Spain. T cells, B-cell-depleted T cells, or PBMCs supplied cDNA or gDNA.

Original processing notes: From reference gene primer amplification, estimates of nucleated cell counts were derived. Repertoires were generated with immunoSEQ multiplex PCR, while TCRdb's copy carries only in-frame clones and drops some. D and trimming come from the DNA, and the V and J calls and clone size come from that table. The sample lists over 200,000 clones; roughly nine tenths were seen once. The CDR3 contains 13 residues. V was clipped by 3 bases and J by 2 bases; unmatched bases: 1. CDR1 is MGHDK and CDR2 is SYGVNS in the germline V gene. Input material: PBMCs or T cells enriched from blood (not recorded which). This TCR came from a human donor in a cohort exposed to, infected with or recovered from COVID-19 (not recorded which). The donor label of this sample is uncertain. The J gene is TRBJ2-7, the V gene TRBV25-1, with TRBD1 matching over 7 bases. The CDR3 nucleotides read TGTGCCAGCAGTGAGCAGGGGGCCTACGAGCAGTACTTC. It yields the protein CASSEQGAYEQYF.